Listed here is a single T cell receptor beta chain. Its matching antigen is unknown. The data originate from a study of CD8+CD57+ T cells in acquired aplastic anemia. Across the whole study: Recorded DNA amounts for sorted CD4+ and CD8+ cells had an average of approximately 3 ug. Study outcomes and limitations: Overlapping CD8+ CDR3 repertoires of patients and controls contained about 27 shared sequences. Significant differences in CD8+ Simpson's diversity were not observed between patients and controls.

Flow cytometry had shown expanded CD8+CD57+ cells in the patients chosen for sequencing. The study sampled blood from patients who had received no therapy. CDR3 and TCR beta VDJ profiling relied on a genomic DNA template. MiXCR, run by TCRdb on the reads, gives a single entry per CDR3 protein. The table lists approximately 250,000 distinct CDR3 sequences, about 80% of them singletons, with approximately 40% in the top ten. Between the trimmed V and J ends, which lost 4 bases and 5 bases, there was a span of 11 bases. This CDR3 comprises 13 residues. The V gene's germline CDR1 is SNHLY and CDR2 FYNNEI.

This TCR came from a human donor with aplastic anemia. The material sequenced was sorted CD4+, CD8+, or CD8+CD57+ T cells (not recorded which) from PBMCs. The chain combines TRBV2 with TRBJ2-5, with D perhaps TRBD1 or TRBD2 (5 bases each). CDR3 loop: CASSAWWGETQYF. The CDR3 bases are TGTGCCAGCAGTGCGTGGTGGGGGGAGACCCAGTACTTC.